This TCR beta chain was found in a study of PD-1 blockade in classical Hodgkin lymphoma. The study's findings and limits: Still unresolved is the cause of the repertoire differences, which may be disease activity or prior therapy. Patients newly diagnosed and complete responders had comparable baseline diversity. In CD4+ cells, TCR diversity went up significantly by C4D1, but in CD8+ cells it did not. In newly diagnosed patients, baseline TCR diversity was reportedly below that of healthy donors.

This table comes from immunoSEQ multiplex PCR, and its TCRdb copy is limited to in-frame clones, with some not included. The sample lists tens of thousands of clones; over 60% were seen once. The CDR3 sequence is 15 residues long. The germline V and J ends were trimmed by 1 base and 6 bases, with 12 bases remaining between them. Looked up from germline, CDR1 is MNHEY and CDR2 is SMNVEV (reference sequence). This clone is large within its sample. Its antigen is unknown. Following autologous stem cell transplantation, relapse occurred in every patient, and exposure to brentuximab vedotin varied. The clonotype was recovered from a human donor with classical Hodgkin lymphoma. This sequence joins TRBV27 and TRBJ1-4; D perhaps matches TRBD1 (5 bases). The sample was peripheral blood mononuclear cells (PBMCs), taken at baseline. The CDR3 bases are TGTGCCAGCAGTTTATTTCGGGGCGGTTATGAAAAACTGTTTTTT. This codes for CASSLFRGGYEKLFF.